This T cell receptor (beta chain) was sequenced for a study of T-cell reconstitution after alpha-beta-depleted transplantation in children (dated by TCRdb to the mid-2010s). Regarding the complete study: Using TCR repertoire profiling, the study followed T-cell immune reconstitution in a quantitative way in children after TCRalphabeta/CD19-depleted allogeneic hematopoietic cell transplantation. Overall study outcomes, separate from this receptor: In some patients, the high TCRbeta diversity seen at day 60 was put down to recipient T cells and intrathymic progenitors that had survived conditioning. The frequencies of hyperexpanded clones fell over the following months, and after one year, T-cell counts and TCRbeta diversity were mostly attributed to newly produced T cells. The apparently early alphabetaT-cell count recovery about two months after transplant was reportedly dependent on only several hundred rapidly expanded clones derived from non-depleted graft cells.

The CDR3 numbers 14 residues from cysteine through phenylalanine. Just the 42-base CDR3 DNA is kept, in frame starting at base 1. V is trimmed back by 5 bases and J by 4 bases, and the junction contains 7 bases that no gene match accounts for. The germline V gene sets CDR1 to SGHRS and CDR2 to YFSETQ. Library generation was performed with PCR. The instrument was an Illumina HiSeq 2500. To normalize quantification of the TCRbeta repertoire, the TCR libraries were built with molecular barcoding that relied on unique molecular identifiers. Using fastp trimming at Q25 and MiXCR clonotype assembly, TCRdb reanalyzed the public sequencing data and kept in-frame beta chains. Rows matching on CDR3 protein sequence are summarized as one entry with the most common DNA and genes. This sample holds roughly 49,000 distinct CDR3 sequences; approximately 8.7% were observed only once. The top ten clonotypes cover 27% of the sample.

The time point label on this specimen signifies: day 60 (about 2 months) after transplantation. The sample's treatment or condition, from its label and the paper: allogeneic hematopoietic cell transplantation with graft depleted of TCRalphabeta T cells and CD19 B cells. The children who served as transplant recipients had been given grafts of TCRalphabeta/CD19-depleted allogeneic hematopoietic cells. Points on this clonotype: The specificity of this receptor is unknown. There are no base qualities to consult, and no much larger clone falls within one base.

This receptor was obtained from a male patient aged 2-9 years who had a stem cell transplant for chronic granulomatous disease, so the T cells may come from the graft donor. Sequenced here: PBMCs, mostly from graft donor cells, sampled 60 days after TCRalphabeta/CD19-depleted stem cell transplant. This chain joins TRBV5-1 to TRBJ2-5; TRBD1 matches 8 bases in the middle. The sequenced DNA: TGCGCCAGCAGACCAGGGGGCGCGTTAGAGACCCAGTACTTC. It codes for CASRPGGALETQYF.